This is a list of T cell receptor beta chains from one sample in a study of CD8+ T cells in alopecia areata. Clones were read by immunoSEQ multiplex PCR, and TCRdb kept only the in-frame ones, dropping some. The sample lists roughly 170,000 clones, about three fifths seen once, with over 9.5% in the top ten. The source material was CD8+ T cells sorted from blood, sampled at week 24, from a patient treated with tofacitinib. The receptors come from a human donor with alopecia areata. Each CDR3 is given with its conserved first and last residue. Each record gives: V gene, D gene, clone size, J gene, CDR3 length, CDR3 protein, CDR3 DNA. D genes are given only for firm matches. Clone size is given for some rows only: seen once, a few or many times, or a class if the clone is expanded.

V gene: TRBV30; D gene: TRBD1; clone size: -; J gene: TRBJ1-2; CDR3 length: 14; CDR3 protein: CATGTASNRYGYTF; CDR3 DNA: TGTGCCACCGGGACAGCCTCAAATCGCTATGGCTACACCTTC
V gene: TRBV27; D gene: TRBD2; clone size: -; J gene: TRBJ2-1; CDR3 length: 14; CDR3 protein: CASSRGGSYNEQFF; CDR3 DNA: TGTGCCAGCAGTCGGGGGGGGTCCTACAATGAGCAGTTCTTC
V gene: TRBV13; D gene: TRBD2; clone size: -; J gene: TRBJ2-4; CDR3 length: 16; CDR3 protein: CASSSRGDLAKNIQYF; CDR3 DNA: TGTGCCAGCAGTTCGCGGGGGGACCTAGCCAAAAACATTCAGTACTTC
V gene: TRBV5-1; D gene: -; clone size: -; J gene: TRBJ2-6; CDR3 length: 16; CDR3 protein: CASSSPIQTGANVLTF; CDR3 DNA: TGCGCCAGCAGCTCTCCAATTCAGACTGGGGCCAACGTCCTGACTTTC
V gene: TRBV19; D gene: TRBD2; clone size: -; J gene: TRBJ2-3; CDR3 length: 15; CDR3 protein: CASSTSGGITDTQYF; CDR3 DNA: TGTGCCAGTAGTACCAGCGGGGGAATCACAGATACGCAGTATTTT
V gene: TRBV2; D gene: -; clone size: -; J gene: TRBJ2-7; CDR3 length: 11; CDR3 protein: CASRAAYEQYF; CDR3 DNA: TGTGCCAGCAGGGCGGCTTACGAGCAGTACTTC
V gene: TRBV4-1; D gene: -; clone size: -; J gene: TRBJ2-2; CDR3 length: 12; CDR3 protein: CASSRSTGELFF; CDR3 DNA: TGCGCCAGCAGCCGTAGCACCGGGGAGCTGTTTTTT
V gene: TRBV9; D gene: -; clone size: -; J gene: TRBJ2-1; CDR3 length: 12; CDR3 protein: CASSPGPNEQFF; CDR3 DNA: TGTGCCAGCAGCCCCGGTCCCAATGAGCAGTTCTTC
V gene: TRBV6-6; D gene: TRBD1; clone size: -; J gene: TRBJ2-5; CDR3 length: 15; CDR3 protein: CASSSGTGNLETQYF; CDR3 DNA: TGTGCCAGCAGCTCCGGGACAGGGAATTTGGAGACCCAGTACTTC
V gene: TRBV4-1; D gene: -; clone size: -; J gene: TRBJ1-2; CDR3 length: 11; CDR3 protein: CASSRSGGYTF; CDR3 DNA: TGCGCCAGCAGCCGCAGCGGGGGCTACACCTTC
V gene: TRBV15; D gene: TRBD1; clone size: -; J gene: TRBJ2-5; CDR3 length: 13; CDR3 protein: CATSKTGTETQYF; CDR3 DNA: TGTGCCACCTCTAAGACAGGGACAGAGACCCAGTACTTC
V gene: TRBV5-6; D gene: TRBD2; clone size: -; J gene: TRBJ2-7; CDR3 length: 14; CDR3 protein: CASSIIAGGLEQYF; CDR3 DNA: TGTGCCAGCAGCATAATAGCGGGGGGGCTCGAGCAGTACTTC
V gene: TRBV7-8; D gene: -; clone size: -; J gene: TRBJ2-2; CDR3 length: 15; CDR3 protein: CASSLASRNTGELFF; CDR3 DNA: TGTGCCAGCAGCTTAGCTAGTCGAAACACCGGGGAGCTGTTTTTT
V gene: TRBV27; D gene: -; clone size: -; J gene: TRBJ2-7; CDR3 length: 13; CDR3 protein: CASSLTGRYEQYF; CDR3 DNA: TGTGCCAGCAGTTTAACAGGCCGCTACGAGCAGTACTTC
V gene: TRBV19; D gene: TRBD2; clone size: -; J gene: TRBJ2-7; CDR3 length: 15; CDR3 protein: CASSSGGWARYEQYF; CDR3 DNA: TGTGCCAGTTCCTCGGGGGGATGGGCCAGGTACGAGCAGTACTTC
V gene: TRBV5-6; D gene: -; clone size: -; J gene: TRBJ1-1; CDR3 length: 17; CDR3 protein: CASSWGSPDSSNTEAFF; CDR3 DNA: TGTGCCAGCAGCTGGGGATCCCCTGACAGCTCTAACACTGAAGCTTTCTTT
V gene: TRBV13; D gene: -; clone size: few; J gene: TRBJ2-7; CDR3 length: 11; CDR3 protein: CASSYRYEQYF; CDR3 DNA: TGTGCCAGCAGCTACCGCTACGAGCAGTACTTC